This entry lists 4 T cell receptor beta chains sequenced from one sample in a study of cytomegalovirus exposure and HLA in healthy donors. Assay used: immunoSEQ multiplex PCR; TCRdb lists only in-frame clones, some missing. This table has 120,000 to 150,000 clones, about nine tenths appearing once. The specimen was PBMCs. These receptors were collected from a man aged 18 to 30 in good health and CMV-seronegative.

This chain joins TRBV5-1 and TRBJ1-1; TRBD1 might be the D (5 bases). Trimming removed 4 bases at V and 3 bases at J, with 16 bases between. The germline gives CDR1 SGHRS, CDR2 YFSETQ. This CDR3 is built from 15 residues. The CDR3: CASSRIEAGHTEAFF. The CDR3 coding sequence is TGCGCCAGCAGCCGAATTGAAGCAGGGCACACTGAAGCTTTCTTT.

This chain joins TRBV6-5 and TRBJ2-7, with a tentative D call TRBD1 (5 bases). CDR1 and CDR2 (germline): MNHEY, SVGAGI. Deletions cut 0 bases from V and 3 bases from J, with 12 bases between. CDR3 length equals 15 residues. In nucleotides, the CDR3 is TGTGCCAGCAGTTACTCCCCAACCAGGGACTACGAGCAGTACTTC. Translated: CASSYSPTRDYEQYF.

This clone was observed once. The gene calls are TRBV4-3 and TRBJ1-5, with D uncertain. V lost 0 bases and J lost 5, with 8 bases in between. Germline assignment: CDR1 LGHNA and CDR2 YSLEER. The CDR3 is 14 amino acids. CDR3 in DNA: TGCGCCAGCAGCCAAGATCTCAGTTATCAGCCCCAGCATTTT. This encodes CASSQDLSYQPQHF.

J is TRBJ2-1 and V is TRBV6-1, with 7 bases matching TRBD1. The germline gives CDR1 MNHNS, CDR2 SASEGT. V shed 3 bases, J shed 12 bases, and the junction held 11 bases outside the gene matches. There are 14 residues in the CDR3. The CDR3 loop is CASSEATGAVGQFF. The DNA of the CDR3 is TGTGCCAGCAGTGAGGCAACAGGGGCGGTTGGGCAGTTCTTC.